This T cell receptor (beta chain) stems from a study of beta chain features in type 1 diabetes. As every portion of the isolated RNA was reverse transcribed, the sequencing read expressed TCRB transcripts. Naive, central memory and regulatory T cell samples yielded around 3.4 million reads on average. Sequencing used immunoSEQ multiplex PCR; TCRdb keeps in-frame clones, though not all of them. The data show roughly 290,000 clones, 8% seen once. Trimming shortened V by 3 bases and J by 4 bases, and 18 bases separated the two germline ends. The CDR3 runs 16 residues. Germline values: CDR1 MDHEN, CDR2 SYDVKM.

The chain has TRBV28 and TRBJ2-5, with D hard to call. The receptor was isolated from a young woman in good health. Sequencing input: central memory CD4+ T cells from blood. CDR3 nucleotide sequence: TGTGCCAGCAGTTTTCGGGCGGCTCGGAAGGCAGAGACCCAGTACTTC. This translates into CASSFRAARKAETQYF. The full variable domain, its missing parts supplied by reference TRBV28 and TRBJ2-5, is DVKVTQSSRYLVKRTGEKVFLECVQDMDHENMFWYRQDPGLGLRLIYFSYDVKMKEKGDIPEGYSVSREKKERFSLILESASTNQTSMYLCASSFRAARKAETQYFGPGTRLLVL.